This entry describes one T cell receptor (beta chain). In the authors' methods: Estimation of nucleated cell counts was performed using reference gene primer amplification. Profiling relied on immunoSEQ multiplex PCR, and the TCRdb table lists in-frame clones only, not all of them. V and J calls and clone size are as listed in that table; D and trimming were resolved from the DNA. Of 300,000 to 400,000 clones listed, around nine tenths are singletons. The entry originates in a study of blood T cell repertoires in COVID-19. The sample was peripheral blood. This receptor was taken from a young woman who had recovered from COVID-19.

The CDR3 spells CAIRAGSGRSRRFF. DNA for the CDR3: TGTGCCATCAGAGCAGGTAGCGGGAGATCCAGACGGTTTTTT. V usage is TRBV10-3 and J usage is TRBJ2-2; 9 nucleotides match TRBD2. In germline, CDR1 is ENHRY, CDR2 SYGVKD. Losses at the gene ends were 6 bases for V and 16 bases for J; bases not matched to a gene: 15. The length of the CDR3 is 14 residues.